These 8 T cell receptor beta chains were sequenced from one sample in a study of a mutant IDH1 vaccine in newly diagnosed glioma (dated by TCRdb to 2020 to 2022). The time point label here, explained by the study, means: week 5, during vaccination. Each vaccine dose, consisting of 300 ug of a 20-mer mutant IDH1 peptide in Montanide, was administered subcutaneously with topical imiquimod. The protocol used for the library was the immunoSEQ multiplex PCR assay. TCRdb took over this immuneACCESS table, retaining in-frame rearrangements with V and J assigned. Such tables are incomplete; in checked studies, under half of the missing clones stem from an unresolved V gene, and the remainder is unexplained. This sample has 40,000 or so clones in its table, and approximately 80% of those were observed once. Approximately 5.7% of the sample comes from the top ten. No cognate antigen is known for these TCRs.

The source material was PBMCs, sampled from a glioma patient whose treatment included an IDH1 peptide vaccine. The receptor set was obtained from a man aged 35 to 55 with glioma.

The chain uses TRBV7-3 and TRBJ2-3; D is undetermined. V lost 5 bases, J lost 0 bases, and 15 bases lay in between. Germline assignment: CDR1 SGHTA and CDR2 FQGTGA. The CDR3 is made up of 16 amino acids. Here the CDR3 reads CASSPGRWASTDTQYF. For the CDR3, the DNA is TGTGCCAGCAGCCCCGGACGGTGGGCTAGCACAGATACGCAGTATTTT.

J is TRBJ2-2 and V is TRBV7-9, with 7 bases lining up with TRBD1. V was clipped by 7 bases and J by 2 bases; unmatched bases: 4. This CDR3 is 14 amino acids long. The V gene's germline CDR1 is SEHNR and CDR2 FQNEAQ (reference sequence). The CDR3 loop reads CASKRQGNTGELFF. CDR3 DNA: TGTGCCAGCAAGAGACAGGGAAACACCGGGGAGCTGTTTTTT. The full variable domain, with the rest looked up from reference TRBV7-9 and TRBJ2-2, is DTGVSQNPRHKITKRGQNVTFRCDPISEHNRLYWYRQTLGQGPEFLTYFQNEAQLEKSRLLSDRFSAERPKGSFSTLEIQRTEQGDSAMYLCASKRQGNTGELFFGEGSRLTVL.

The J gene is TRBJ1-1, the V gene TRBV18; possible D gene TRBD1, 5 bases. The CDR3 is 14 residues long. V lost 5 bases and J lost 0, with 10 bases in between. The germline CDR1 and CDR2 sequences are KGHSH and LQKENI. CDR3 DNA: TGTGCCAGCTCAACTGACAGATTGAACACTGAAGCTTTCTTT. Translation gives CASSTDRLNTEAFF.

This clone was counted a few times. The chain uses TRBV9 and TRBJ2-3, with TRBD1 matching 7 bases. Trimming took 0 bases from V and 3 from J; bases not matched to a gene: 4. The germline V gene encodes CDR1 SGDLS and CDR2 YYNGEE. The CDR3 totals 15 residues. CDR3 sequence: CASSVGDSWTDTQYF. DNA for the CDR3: TGTGCCAGCAGCGTAGGGGACAGTTGGACAGATACGCAGTATTTT. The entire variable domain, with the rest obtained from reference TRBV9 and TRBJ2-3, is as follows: DSGVTQTPKHLITATGQRVTLRCSPRSGDLSVYWYQQSLDQGLQFLIQYYNGEERAKGNILERFSAQQFPDLHSELNLSSLELGDSALYFCASSVGDSWTDTQYFGPGTRLTVL.

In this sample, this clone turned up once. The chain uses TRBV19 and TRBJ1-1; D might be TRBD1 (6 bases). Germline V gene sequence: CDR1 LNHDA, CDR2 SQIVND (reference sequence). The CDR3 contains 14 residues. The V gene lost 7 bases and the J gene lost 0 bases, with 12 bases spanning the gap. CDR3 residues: CASTRGGMNTEAFF. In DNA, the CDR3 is TGTGCCAGTACACGCGGGGGCATGAACACTGAAGCTTTCTTT.

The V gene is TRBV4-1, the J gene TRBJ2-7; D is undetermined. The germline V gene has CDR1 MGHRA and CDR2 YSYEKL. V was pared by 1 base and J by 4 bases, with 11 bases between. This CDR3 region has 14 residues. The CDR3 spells CASSQGTLAYEQYF. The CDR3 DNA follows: TGCGCCAGCAGCCAAGGTACGTTGGCTTACGAGCAGTACTTC.

CDR3 bases: TGTGCCAGCAGTGAACAGAACTATGGCTACACCTTC. Amino acids: CASSEQNYGYTF. The chain recombines TRBV25-1 with TRBJ1-2; no reliable D call. The length of the CDR3 is 12 residues. Germline assignment: CDR1 MGHDK and CDR2 SYGVNS. The V end lost 2 bases, the J end lost 2 bases, and 3 bases lay between the germline ends.

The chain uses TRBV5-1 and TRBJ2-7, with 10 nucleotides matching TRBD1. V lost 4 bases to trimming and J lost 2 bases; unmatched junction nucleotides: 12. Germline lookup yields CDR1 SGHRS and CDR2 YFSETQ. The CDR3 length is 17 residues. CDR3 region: CASSNPGTGVLPYEQYF. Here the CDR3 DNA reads TGCGCCAGCAGCAATCCCGGGACAGGGGTTCTGCCCTACGAGCAGTACTTC.